The sequence of this T cell receptor beta chain was determined in a study of spatial heterogeneity in lung cancer. TCRdb re-called the 5' RACE reads through MiXCR, storing one row per CDR3 protein. The repertoire consists of 39,000 or so distinct CDR3 sequences, with 6.5% to 9% occurring once and the leading ten covering approximately 30%. This sample's time point: sample taken at primary tumor resection. Samples were obtained from roughly 65 donors, all untreated early-stage non-small cell lung cancer patients. The specimen comprised PBMCs, sampled at surgery. The receptor was derived from a male donor with early-stage non-small cell lung cancer.

The CDR3 sequence is CASSLTGNFGDYGYTF. The CDR3 region has the DNA TGTGCCAGCAGTTTGACAGGGAACTTCGGCGACTATGGCTACACCTTC. The gene calls are TRBV12-3 or TRBV12-4 and TRBJ1-2, with 7 positions matching TRBD1. The ends lost 3 bases at V and 3 bases at J; junction bases unmatched: 10. This CDR3 contains 16 residues.